Listed below are T cell receptor beta chains from one sample, sequenced in a study of blood T cell repertoires in COVID-19. Assay used: immunoSEQ multiplex PCR; TCRdb lists only in-frame clones, some missing. The data contain some 250,000 clones, approximately 82% of them seen just once; the ten biggest clones take up less than 3.5%. Sequenced input: peripheral blood. The receptors were sampled from a woman between 18 and 29 years old with acute or convalescent COVID-19. Both conserved end residues are part of each CDR3.

len | v_gene | CDR3aa
16 | TRBV27 | CASSYFGGGGVKGYTF
16 | TRBV3-1/TRBV3-2 | CASSQDTGLAGVEQYF
12 | TRBV6-1 | CASSERAGELFF
15 | TRBV3-1/TRBV3-2 | CASSPGGGIADTQYF
14 | TRBV10-1 | CASSGTGRGNEQFF
13 | TRBV13 | CASVQGAGNTIYF
16 | TRBV9 | CASSATGTGYTGELFF
17 | TRBV9 | CASSPSTSGGTYNEQFF
14 | TRBV19 | CASKSQGWNSPLHF
16 | TRBV27 | CASSPRTSGRFYEQYF
12 | TRBV5-6 | CASSPGVGEQYF
18 | TRBV19 | CASSTRLGRDRDNEKLFF
16 | TRBV28 | CASSLGASGILYEQYF
16 | TRBV11-2 | CASSLEAGTGAEKLFF
14 | TRBV30 | CAWSTGGSADTQYF
15 | TRBV18 | CASSPPGQQNTEAFF
16 | TRBV15 | CATSSGEGADQETQYF
19 | TRBV24-1 | CATSDNTSPFSTSYNEQFF
13 | TRBV28 | CASSRVVGYEQYF
15 | TRBV10-3 | CAISESRALGGEQYF
17 | TRBV11-2 | CASSRGQGAVWITEAFF
14 | TRBV19 | CASSRTGAEETQYF
16 | TRBV7-9 | CASSLGPGVPNTEAFF
16 | TRBV11-2 | CASSFGKTGVVTEAFF
15 | TRBV2 | CASSGVAGVQETQYF
15 | TRBV5-8 | CASSEGQPLSETQYF
17 | TRBV6-1 | CASSEWPTGGSNQPQHF
18 | TRBV7-9 | CASSLPPSREGENTEAFF
13 | TRBV12-3/TRBV12-4 | CASSPGQGGEQFF
14 | TRBV5-6 | CASSLASGGNEQYF
15 | TRBV4-1 | CASSHGLAGLTEQFF
18 | TRBV28 | CASSLLPVVVPGSYEQYF
15 | TRBV6-5 | CASSRGQGSNQPQHF
16 | TRBV3-1/TRBV3-2 | CASSRSMTSGNYEQYF
14 | TRBV19 | CASSIAGTGSPLHF
18 | TRBV6-6 | CASSPGIASSGRTPPQYF
13 | TRBV12-3/TRBV12-4 | CASSRQGGNTIYF
15 | TRBV5-1 | CASSWTEGSTDTQYF
14 | TRBV27 | CASSWSGRFQPQHF
14 | TRBV24-1 | CATSEGAGKETQYF
16 | TRBV7-8 | CASSLDPDLRGTEAFF
15 | TRBV23-1 | CASGRARKFDYGYTF
16 | TRBV27 | CATGTSGSSYQETQYF
12 | TRBV4-2 | CASSQEGGEQYF
13 | TRBV19 | CASSTTSTDTQYF
17 | TRBV5-1 | CASTSGGTGRADTEAFF
14 | TRBV4-2 | CASSQEAGVNTIYF
12 | TRBV13 | CASSFQAYEQYF
17 | TRBV7-6 | CASSPILGGTGKEKLFF
17 | TRBV19 | CASSPRAGQISYNEQFF
14 | TRBV7-8 | CASYVSGNSNEQFF
15 | TRBV15 | CATSRDLTGTGEQYF
13 | TRBV3-1/TRBV3-2 | CASSHRGSNEQFF
18 | TRBV1 | CTRDYPKGCGDRNTEAFF
14 | TRBV27 | CASSPFSPNYGYTF
15 | TRBV5-1 | CATREGRRVDTEAFF
17 | TRBV4-3 | CASSRSIQGLSGTEAFF
13 | TRBV24-1 | CATGPGQYNEQFF
11 | TRBV20-1 | CSGTEGAAYTF